The source of this T cell receptor (beta chain) is a study of long-term antiretroviral therapy in people with HIV. Study-wide results and limits: Records did not include ART adherence, viral resistance or therapy changes.

In the United States, treatment was given to all participants with HIV. With respect to this clone: Its antigen remains unknown.

They ran version v3.0 of the immunoSEQ assay at survey level. The method was immunoSEQ multiplex PCR; TCRdb's version includes in-frame clones alone and lacks a portion of them. The profile covers around 25,000 clones, with roughly 85% appearing a single time and approximately 10% taken by the ten largest. The sequences come from unsorted PBMCs, collected 2.3 years after starting antiretroviral therapy. This clonotype was obtained from a man in his forties or fifties with HIV.

The CDR3 here is CASSYSDRGANVLTF. CDR3 nucleotide sequence: TGTGCCAGCAGTTATTCGGACAGGGGGGCCAACGTCCTGACTTTC. The rearrangement joins TRBV6-6 to TRBJ2-6, with 7 bases that match TRBD1. The CDR3 totals 15 residues. Germline V gene data show CDR1 as MNHNY and CDR2 as SVGAGI (reference sequence). Unmatched junction bases numbered 3, after V lost 3 bases and J lost 4 bases.